This T cell receptor beta chain was identified in a study of blood T cell repertoires in COVID-19. For the study at large: COVID-19 samples collected from the United States, Italy and Spain covered acute and convalescent phases.

Germline lookup yields CDR1 SNHLY and CDR2 FYNNEI. CDR3 size: 15 residues. After removal of 8 bases from V and 0 bases from J, the junction contained 2 bases not matched to a gene. Ages ranged from about 18 to 100 years, with residence in approximately 25 US areas. Per the study methods: Scientists estimated how many nucleated cells there were by amplifying reference gene primers. Here immunoSEQ multiplex PCR was the method, and the copy in TCRdb shows in-frame clones only, minus some. V and J calls and clone size are those listed in that table; D and trimming were worked out from the DNA. The sample has about 400,000 clones; around 90% are singletons.

The rearrangement joins TRBV2 to TRBJ2-7, with 15 bases fitting TRBD2. Sequencing was carried out using PBMCs or T cells enriched from blood (not recorded which). The clonotype was recovered from a woman aged 40 to 50 with acute COVID-19. CDR3 protein: CASGTSGGSSYEQYF. In nucleotides, the CDR3 is TGTGCCAGCGGGACTAGCGGGGGGAGCTCCTACGAGCAGTACTTC.